The 5 T cell receptor beta chains reported below all come from one sample, sequenced in a study of response to subunit inactivated influenza vaccine. Each CDR3 protein is one row after TCRdb ran MiXCR on the RT-PCR reads. The repertoire has 500,000 to 600,000 distinct CDR3 sequences, about an eighth of them found once; the top ten carry more than 8.5%. Specimen: PBMCs from blood, collected on the day of vaccination. These receptors were taken from a man aged 50 to 59 who received an inactivated influenza vaccine.

There are many counts of this clonotype. This chain connects TRBV7-2 to TRBJ1-3; D not resolved. Trimming cost V 5 bases and J 4 bases, with 3 bases left between them. Germline-derived CDR1 and CDR2 are SGHTA and FQGNSA. The CDR3 extends over 11 amino acids. For the CDR3, the DNA is TGTGCCAGCAGCCCGGGAAACACCATATATTTT. This encodes CASSPGNTIYF.

This clonotype has ten or more counts. The V call is TRBV20-1, the J call TRBJ1-5; D ambiguous. Trimming stripped 4 bases from V and 2 bases from J, with 6 bases between. CDR3 length: 12 amino acids. Germline V gives CDR1 DFQATT, CDR2 SNEGSKA (reference sequence). CDR3 region: CSATGGNQPQHF. The CDR3 DNA reads TGCAGTGCTACGGGTGGCAATCAGCCCCAGCATTTT.

The chain has TRBV27 and TRBJ2-4; 8 bases match TRBD2. V lost 4 bases and J lost 5; bases outside the gene matches: 19. This CDR3 region has 19 residues. The germline CDR1 and CDR2 sequences are MNHEY and SMNVEV (reference sequence). In DNA, the CDR3 is TGTGCCAGCAGTTCCTGGACTAGCTGGAGGGGGGAGGAGGAAAACATTCAGTACTTC. Translating gives CASSSWTSWRGEEENIQYF.

The chain combines TRBV3-1 with TRBJ2-5; 8 bases are shared with TRBD2. Unmatched junction bases numbered 16, after V lost 6 bases and J lost 4 bases. The germline V gene encodes CDR1 LGHDT and CDR2 YNNKEL (reference sequence). The CDR3 covers 17 residues. The CDR3 nucleotides read TGTGCCAGCAGTGACGGAGGACTAGCAGTCATCGGAGAGACCCAGTACTTC. It yields the protein CASSDGGLAVIGETQYF.

This clonotype was seen only a few times. The chain employs TRBV4-3 and TRBJ2-1; 12 bases match TRBD2. Trimming cost V 2 bases and J 7 bases; bases outside gene matches: 12. The CDR3 runs to 18 residues. Germline CDR1 is LGHNA and CDR2 is YSLEER. The CDR3 here is CASSQTLLLAGGVNEQFF. The CDR3 nucleotides are TGCGCCAGCAGCCAAACCCTCTTACTAGCGGGGGGCGTGAATGAGCAGTTCTTC.